One TCR beta chain is described in this entry. This entry is derived from a study of T cells of healthy individuals. Via MiXCR, TCRdb re-called the 5' RACE reads, giving one row per CDR3 protein. The sample holds 60,000 to 70,000 distinct CDR3 sequences, around 15% seen once. This CDR3 has 17 residues. Germline values: CDR1 MGHRA, CDR2 YSYEKL. With 0 bases removed from V and 1 base from J, the gap between germline ends came to 10 bases. This sequence was found in a human donor in good health. The chain couples TRBV4-1 to TRBJ1-6; D is unresolved. CDR3 loop: CASSQDVRESYNSPLHF. The CDR3 DNA reads TGCGCCAGCAGCCAAGATGTACGGGAGTCCTATAATTCACCCCTCCACTTT.